One sample yielded the 10 T cell receptor beta chains listed below, sequenced in a study of T-cell memory formation after mild COVID-19. TCRdb used MiXCR to reprocess the 5' RACE reads, holding one entry per CDR3 protein. The table shows about 420,000 distinct CDR3 sequences, with around 22% occurring only once. Sequencing was done on a sample of PBMCs or a T cell subset sorted from them (not recorded which). These receptors were collected from an adult woman who had mild COVID-19 (a few samples of this study predate the infection). Cell type and time point are not known.

V gene TRBV25-1 combines with J gene TRBJ2-1; 7 nucleotides line up with TRBD2. Germline values: CDR1 MGHDK, CDR2 SYGVNS. The length of the CDR3 is 15 residues. Unmatched junction bases numbered 9, after V lost 2 bases and J lost 8 bases. The CDR3 sequence is CASSEGAGEGYEQFF. Written as DNA, the CDR3 is TGTGCCAGCAGTGAAGGGGCGGGAGAAGGGTATGAGCAGTTCTTC.

This clonotype has only a few counts. V usage is TRBV7-9 and J usage is TRBJ1-3; 7 bases agree with TRBD1. The trim removed 5 bases at V and 4 bases at J, leaving 11 bases unmatched. CDR1 SEHNR and CDR2 FQNEAQ come from the germline V gene (reference sequence). The CDR3 runs to 16 residues. This CDR3 reads CASSKLLTGTGNTIYF. In DNA form, the CDR3 reads TGTGCCAGCAGCAAACTCTTGACAGGGACCGGAAACACCATATATTTT.

The genes are TRBV3-1 and TRBJ1-5, with D uncertain. Germline V gene data show CDR1 as LGHDT and CDR2 as YNNKEL (reference sequence). The CDR3 covers 13 residues. V was pared by 4 bases and J by 4 bases, with 8 bases between. The CDR3 bases are TGTGCCAGCAGCCCGACGAGTAATCAGCCCCAGCATTTT. Translated: CASSPTSNQPQHF.

This clonotype was detected a few times. The chain recombines TRBV5-5 with TRBJ1-1; TRBD1 is a possible D gene (5 bases). V lost 6 bases and J 1 base, leaving 16 bases between the germline ends. The CDR3 is made up of 15 amino acids. Germline CDR1 is SGHKS and CDR2 is YYEKEE (reference sequence). CDR3 coding DNA: TGTGCCAGCATCAACAAGGGGTCCGGGAACACTGAAGCTTTCTTT. Translated: CASINKGSGNTEAFF.

This clonotype was seen more than once but under ten times. The V call is TRBV6-6, the J call TRBJ1-1; no clear D gene. The germline V gene encodes CDR1 MNHNY and CDR2 SVGAGI (reference sequence). Trimming removed 5 bases at V and 0 bases at J, with 10 bases between. This CDR3 comprises 14 residues. The CDR3 sequence is CASSHLVMNTEAFF. In nucleotides, the CDR3 is TGTGCCAGCAGTCACCTAGTCATGAACACTGAAGCTTTCTTT.

The chain employs TRBV3-1 and TRBJ1-2; no clear D gene. CDR1 is LGHDT and CDR2 is YNNKEL in the germline V gene (reference sequence). This CDR3 is 12 amino acids long. The V gene lost 3 bases and the J gene lost 8 bases, with 10 bases spanning the gap. CDR3 sequence: CASSQPRWGYTF. The CDR3 bases are TGTGCCAGCAGCCAGCCGCGTTGGGGCTACACCTTC.

This clonotype was seen a few times. The chain joins TRBV24-1 to TRBJ2-3; 9 nucleotides match TRBD2. The CDR3 has 16 residues. The V segment lost 7 bases and the J segment 0 bases; nucleotides outside the gene matches: 7. The germline V gene has CDR1 KGHDR and CDR2 SFDVKD. CDR3 DNA: TGTGCCACCAGCCAGTATAGCGGGAGTAGCACAGATACGCAGTATTTT. This gives the protein CATSQYSGSSTDTQYF.

The chain combines TRBV7-8 with TRBJ2-5; D possibly corresponds to TRBD1 (5 bases). CDR3 length equals 14 residues. Germline CDR1 SGHVS, CDR2 FQNEAQ. Trimming took off 5 bases at V and 3 bases at J, with 13 bases between the two ends. The DNA for the CDR3 is TGTGCCAGCAGCGCCCCAGGGCTAGAAGAGACCCAGTACTTC. Amino acid sequence: CASSAPGLEETQYF. Looking up the rest from reference TRBV7-8 and TRBJ2-5 gives the full variable domain: GAGVSQSPRYKVAKRGQDVALRCDPISGHVSLFWYQQALGQGPEFLTYFQNEAQLDKSGLPSDRFFAERPEGSVSTLKIQRTQQEDSAVYLCASSAPGLEETQYFGPGTRLLVL.

This chain links TRBV9 with TRBJ2-3; 12 bases map to TRBD2. Germline V CDR1 and CDR2: SGDLS, YYNGEE. V was clipped by 2 bases and J by 2 bases; unmatched bases: 6. The CDR3 has 17 amino acids. As DNA, the CDR3 is TGTGCCAGCAGCGTTAGGGGACTAGCGGGTCCCACAGATACGCAGTATTTT. Its protein is CASSVRGLAGPTDTQYF.

This clonotype was observed a few times. The V call is TRBV4-1, the J call TRBJ2-7; 7 nucleotides agree with TRBD1. The CDR3 extends over 16 amino acids. Per germline, CDR1 MGHRA and CDR2 YSYEKL. V was pared by 4 bases and J by 5 bases, with 14 bases of the junction left unmatched. This CDR3 reads CASSLDWAGGFNEQYF. CDR3 nucleotides: TGCGCCAGCAGCCTCGACTGGGCAGGGGGATTCAACGAGCAGTACTTC.